The sequence of this T cell receptor (beta chain) was determined in a study of vaccination effects on CD4 cells after COVID-19. On the study more broadly: The vaccine given was either BNT162b2 or mRNA-1273, in two doses. Study results and limitations: Sampling in the study covered few convalescent patients and included no early post-infection timepoints.

Antigen-specific CD4+ T cells were expanded (with viral peptide pools) by the ViraFEST assay ahead of sequencing. When nine to ten days of culture had elapsed, CD4+ T cells were isolated. Cultures received IL-2 medium that replaced half the medium on days 3 and 7. CDR3 length: 16 amino acids. V dropped 3 bases and J dropped 2 bases, with 16 bases sitting between them. Germline V lookup: CDR1 MNHEY, CDR2 SMNVEV (reference sequence). With regard to this clone: Its antigen remains unknown.

TCRdb's table, derived via immunoSEQ multiplex PCR, lists solely in-frame clones and lacks some. The sample records tens of thousands of clones, 70% to 75% being singletons. The receptor was isolated from a human donor who received a COVID-19 vaccine. This chain links TRBV27 with TRBJ2-5; possibly TRBD2 for D (6 bases). The specimen was CD4+ T cells from PBMCs cultured with HCoV-229E spike peptides, collected before COVID-19 vaccination. In DNA, the CDR3 is TGTGCCAGCAGTTTCACGCCCGGACTACCACAAGAGACCCAGTACTTC. Residues: CASSFTPGLPQETQYF.